Listed below are T cell receptor beta chains from one sample, sequenced in a study of shared clonotypes between healthy human individuals. TCRdb's copy holds only in-frame clones and misses some; the assay was immunoSEQ multiplex PCR. Here the sample spans around 2.1 million clones, approximately 94% being singletons. The sequenced sample consisted of naive CD8+ T cells from PBMCs. The receptor source for this set is a man aged 18-30 years in good health. Some clones in this sample may be carry-over from other donors' samples. CDR3s include the opening cysteine and the closing phenylalanine or tryptophan. Each record gives: D gene, J gene, V gene, clone size, CDR3 DNA, CDR3 protein. D genes are given only for firm matches. Not all rows give a size; the values are once, few, many and, for expanded clones, a class.

- TRBJ2-1 TRBV15 - TGTGCCACCAGCAGAGATTTTACGGAGAATGAGCAGTTCTTC CATSRDFTENEQFF
- TRBJ1-1 TRBV14 - TGTGCCAGCAGCCCGGGTCTCTGGGGCACTGAAGCTTTCTTT CASSPGLWGTEAFF
- TRBJ2-1 TRBV4-3 - TGCGCCAGCAGCGGGGACAGCTCGGGGGGTGAGCAGTTCTTC CASSGDSSGGEQFF
- TRBJ1-1 TRBV29-1 - TGCAGCGTGGAAACAGGGTTTGAAGCTTTCTTT CSVETGFEAFF
- TRBJ1-1 TRBV5-6 - TGTGCCAGCAGCCCCTCCGGGGCGTGGTGGAACACTGAAGCTTTCTTT CASSPSGAWWNTEAFF
TRBD1 TRBJ1-1 TRBV28 - TGTGCCAGCAACCTACAGGGGGAGAACACTGAAGCTTTCTTT CASNLQGENTEAFF
- TRBJ2-7 TRBV28 - TGTGCCAGCAGTTTAGGGCACACCGAGCAGTACTTC CASSLGHTEQYF
- TRBJ2-1 TRBV9 - TGTGCCAGCAGCGCATCCGGGACCGCTGGCAATGAGCAGTTCTTC CASSASGTAGNEQFF
TRBD2 TRBJ2-7 TRBV5-1 - TGCGCCAGCAGCCTCGCGGGGGATCCCTACGAGCAGTACTTC CASSLAGDPYEQYF
- TRBJ2-3 TRBV9 - TGTGCCAGCAGCGTAGACCCAGATACGCAGTATTTT CASSVDPDTQYF
TRBD1 TRBJ1-5 TRBV27 - TGTGCCAGCAGGCCTACAGGGGGCCAAAGCAATCAGCCCCAGCATTTT CASRPTGGQSNQPQHF
- TRBJ1-1 TRBV10-3 few TGTGCCATCAGTGAGTCCGACACTGAAGCTTTCTTT CAISESDTEAFF
- TRBJ1-1 TRBV19 - TGTGCCAGTAGTGTTTGGGAGAACACTGAAGCTTTCTTT CASSVWENTEAFF
- TRBJ2-1 TRBV30 - TGTGCCTGGTGCGGGACATTGTGGCGAGAGCAGTTCTTC CAWCGTLWREQFF
TRBD2 TRBJ2-4 TRBV29-1 - TGCAGCGTTGAAGATCCGGGACTAGCTCCTAAAAACATTCAGTACTTC CSVEDPGLAPKNIQYF
- TRBJ1-5 TRBV21-1 - TGTGCCAGCAGCAAACTGGTAAATCAGCCCCAGCATTTT CASSKLVNQPQHF
- TRBJ2-7 TRBV5-6 once TGTGCCAGCAGCTTCTCTGGGACGGCCTACGAGCAGTACTTC CASSFSGTAYEQYF
- TRBJ2-3 TRBV19 - TGTGCCAGTATTTCCCGGGGCAGCCCTAGGGATACGCAGTATTTT CASISRGSPRDTQYF
- TRBJ2-7 TRBV28 - TGTGCCAGTTCGGGGCCGCAGAACTCCTACGAGCAGTACTTC CASSGPQNSYEQYF
TRBD1 TRBJ2-7 TRBV6-5 - TGTGCCAGCACCCCCGGGACAGGGCCTTCCTACGAGCAGTACTTC CASTPGTGPSYEQYF
- TRBJ2-7 TRBV11-2 - TGTGCCAGCAGCTTAGGAACAGGGCCTACTGGAAAGTACTTC CASSLGTGPTGKYF
TRBD2 TRBJ2-7 TRBV5-4 - TGTGCCAGCAGCCAGGAACTAGCGGGAGAGGTTTACGAGCAGTACTTC CASSQELAGEVYEQYF
TRBD1 TRBJ2-7 TRBV7-6 - TGTGCCAGCAGCTTAGAGGGGGCTACGAGGCAGTACTTC CASSLEGATRQYF
- TRBJ2-7 TRBV19 - TGTGCCAGTAGTCGAGGAGCCGAGCAGTACTTC CASSRGAEQYF
- TRBJ2-3 TRBV27 - TGTGCCAGCAGTTTGCGGGTAGCAGATACGCAGTATTTT CASSLRVADTQYF
TRBD2 TRBJ2-5 TRBV4-3 - TGCGCCAGCAGCCAAGTTCTAGGGGCTATAGCGGGACTACAAGAGACCCAGTACTTC CASSQVLGAIAGLQETQYF
- TRBJ1-2 TRBV23-1 - TGCGCCAGCAGGACAGGATTGAACTATGGCTACACCTTC CASRTGLNYGYTF
- TRBJ2-7 TRBV11-2 - TGTGCCAGCAGCTTAATTGTAGGTCGCAGGGACGAGCAGTACTTC CASSLIVGRRDEQYF
TRBD1 TRBJ1-5 TRBV4-1 - TGCGCCAGCAGCCAATGGGGGACAGGGGGCCATCAGCCCCAGCATTTT CASSQWGTGGHQPQHF
- TRBJ2-1 TRBV2 - TGTGCCAGCAGTCGAAGTAGCGGCAATGAGCAGTTCTTC CASSRSSGNEQFF
TRBD2 TRBJ2-5 TRBV6-5 - TGTGCCAGCAGTTGGAGTAGCGGGAGATGGGAGACCCAGTACTTC CASSWSSGRWETQYF
- TRBJ2-2 TRBV28 - TGTGCCAGCAGCCCCCTAGCTATCGACACCGGGGAGCTGTTTTTT CASSPLAIDTGELFF
TRBD2 TRBJ2-2 TRBV5-6 - TGTGCCAGCAGCTTGGTACACGGGAGGGCGTCTAACACCGGGGAGCTGTTTTTT CASSLVHGRASNTGELFF
- TRBJ2-2 TRBV6-5 - TGTGCCAGCATGCGGGGTATTTCCGGGGAGCTGTTTTTT CASMRGISGELFF
TRBD1 TRBJ1-4 TRBV15 - TGTGCCACCAGCTATAGACAGGGGGCGAGTGAAAAACTGTTTTTT CATSYRQGASEKLFF
- TRBJ1-5 TRBV2 - TGTGCCAGCAGTGCAGACAGCCCCCAGCATTTT CASSADSPQHF
- TRBJ2-3 TRBV27 - TGTGCCAGCAGTTTCGGCCCGGTAGATACGCAGTATTTT CASSFGPVDTQYF
- TRBJ2-1 TRBV27 - TGTGCCAGCAGTTTAAGGTTGGGGAGCAATGAGCAGTTCTTC CASSLRLGSNEQFF
- TRBJ1-1 TRBV10-3 - TGTGCCATCAGTGATGTCCGGAACACTGAAGCTTTCTTT CAISDVRNTEAFF
- TRBJ2-2 TRBV2 - TGTGCCACGCGGGGACCGCCCGGGGAGCTGTTTTTT CATRGPPGELFF
- TRBJ1-2 TRBV27 - TGTGCCAGCAGTCCACTTGAGTCCTATGGCTACACCTTC CASSPLESYGYTF
TRBD2 TRBJ2-1 TRBV9 - TGTGCCAGCAGCGTAGAAGGGACTCCGAGCGGGAGGACGGGTAATGAGCAGTTCTTC CASSVEGTPSGRTGNEQFF
- TRBJ2-3 TRBV13 - TGTGCCAGCAGCTTAGAGGGAGAGGGAACAGATACGCAGTATTTT CASSLEGEGTDTQYF
TRBD1 TRBJ1-2 TRBV27 - TGTGCCAGCAGCTTACTCCGGGACAGGGGACAGACTTCCTATGGCTACACCTTC CASSLLRDRGQTSYGYTF
- TRBJ1-1 TRBV11-2 few TGTGCCAGCAGCTTCTCGGTGGCTGAAGCTTTCTTT CASSFSVAEAFF
- TRBJ1-1 TRBV7-9 - TGTGCCAGCAGCCGAAAGACAGAGAACACTGAAGCTTTCTTT CASSRKTENTEAFF
- TRBJ1-2 TRBV28 - TGTGCCAGCAGTGGGGAGGGCTATGGCTACACCTTC CASSGEGYGYTF
- TRBJ2-1 TRBV9 - TGTGCCAGCAGCGTAGCGACCCCAAGGTCTGGCAATGAGCAGTTCTTC CASSVATPRSGNEQFF
- TRBJ2-7 TRBV11-3 - TGTGCCAGCAGCTTAGCGGGTAGCGAGCAGTACTTC CASSLAGSEQYF
- TRBJ2-7 TRBV18 - TGTGCCAGCTCACCTCCTTCAGGGGCCCCCTCCTACGAGCAGTACTTC CASSPPSGAPSYEQYF
TRBD2 TRBJ2-1 TRBV7-6 - TGTGCCAGCAGCTTAGATGCGGGAGTCCCGTACAATGAGCAGTTCTTC CASSLDAGVPYNEQFF
- TRBJ1-5 TRBV7-9 - TGTGCCAGCAGCTCAATACTGAGCAATCAGCCCCAGCATTTT CASSSILSNQPQHF
- TRBJ2-7 TRBV14 - TGTGCCAGCAGCCAAGATTCGGCGTGGGAGGACTACGAGCAGTACTTC CASSQDSAWEDYEQYF
- TRBJ1-5 TRBV28 - TGTGCCAGCAGTTTACGAGGTATTAAGCAGCCCCAGCATTTT CASSLRGIKQPQHF
TRBD1 TRBJ2-3 TRBV27 - TGTGCCAGCAGTCCTCCCTCCGGGACAGTGTACACAGATACGCAGTATTTT CASSPPSGTVYTDTQYF
- TRBJ1-1 TRBV19 few TGTGCCAGTAGTTCCTCCAGTCTGACTGAAGCTTTCTTT CASSSSSLTEAFF
- TRBJ2-1 TRBV28 - TGTGCCAGCAGATCATTCAACAATGAGCAGTTCTTC CASRSFNNEQFF
- TRBJ1-4 TRBV7-9 - TGTGCCAGCAGCCGACAGACCCTATCAACTAATGAAAAACTGTTTTTT CASSRQTLSTNEKLFF